This TCR beta chain was recorded in a study of cytotoxic CD8 clonotypes in ibrutinib-treated CLL. Study results and limitations: Public clonotypes, rarely seen, contracted or held steady on treatment.

Germline CDR1 is SGHAT and CDR2 is FQNNGV. V lost 8 bases to trimming and J lost 1 base; unmatched junction nucleotides: 9. CDR3 length: 15 residues. TCRdb keeps only in-frame clones here, not all; method: immunoSEQ multiplex PCR. The sample has about 14,000 clones, 55% to 70% seen once. Concerning this clone itself: The antigen is undetermined.

The V and J genes are TRBV11-2 and TRBJ2-5, with 8 bases matching TRBD2. Sequenced here: PBMCs, sampled before ibrutinib treatment. This receptor was obtained from a human donor with chronic lymphocytic leukemia. CDR3 DNA sequence: TGTGCCAGCGCCCGAGGCGGGGGGCCCCAAGAGACCCAGTACTTC. Encoded protein: CASARGGGPQETQYF.